These 26 T cell receptor beta chains were sequenced from one sample in a study of T cell clonality in common variable immunodeficiency. Libraries were prepared by immunoSEQ multiplex PCR; TCRdb keeps only in-frame clonotypes and omits some of them. This sample has some 80,000 clones, each found more than once. Sample: peripheral blood mononuclear cells. These receptor sequences come from a person aged 18 to 69 in good health.

With respect to this clone: The read terminates 3 residues before the CDR3 end, so the remaining end is supplied by the germline J gene. The gene calls are TRBV7-6 and TRBJ1-2; a possible D gene is TRBD1 (6 bases). V shed 3 bases and J shed 0 bases, with 8 bases lying between them. Germline CDR1 and CDR2: SGHVS and FNYEAQ. CDR3 size: 14 residues. CDR3 region: CASSFGQSNYGYTF. The sequenced CDR3 bases are TGTGCCAGCAGCTTTGGACAGTCTAACTATGGC.

This clone was observed many times. The part of the CDR3 DNA that was read is TGTGCCAGCAGCCCCGGGTTCACGGGGGAGACC. Amino acids: CASSPGFTGET. The entire CDR3 is CASSPGFTGETQYF. The chain employs TRBV7-9 and TRBJ2-5, with a tentative D call TRBD2 (5 bases). The CDR3 extends 3 residues past the end of the read, so its final part is completed from the germline J gene. Trimming took off 5 bases at V and 5 bases at J, with 15 bases between the two ends. Germline values: CDR1 SEHNR, CDR2 FQNEAQ (reference sequence). CDR3 size: 14 residues. Using reference TRBV7-9 and TRBJ2-5 for the parts outside the CDR3, the full variable domain is DTGVSQNPRHKITKRGQNVTFRCDPISEHNRLYWYRQTLGQGPEFLTYFQNEAQLEKSRLLSDRFSAERPKGSFSTLEIQRTEQGDSAMYLCASSPGFTGETQYFGPGTRLLVL.

In this sample, this clone turned up many times. The missing CDR3 end, 3 residues past where the read stops, is filled in from the germline J gene. This chain uses TRBV20-1 with TRBJ2-5; a possible D gene is TRBD1 (6 bases). The CDR3 is made up of 12 amino acids. Trimming took off 6 bases at V and 4 bases at J, with 12 bases between the two ends. CDR1 is DFQATT and CDR2 is SNEGSKA in the germline V gene (reference sequence). The CDR3 reads CSARTELETQYF. The sequenced CDR3 bases are TGCAGTGCGCGGACAGAGCTAGAGACC.

In this sample, this clone turned up a few times. The CDR3 is cut off 3 residues early in the read; its end comes from the germline J gene. The V and J genes are TRBV29-1 and TRBJ2-7; 10 bases are a match to TRBD1. The CDR3 has 16 amino acids. Germline V CDR1 and CDR2: SQVTM, ANQGSEA. CDR3 bases read: TGCAGTGCACGGGGTGTCGGGACAGGGGATACCTACGAG. As protein: CSARGVGTGDTYE. The entire CDR3 reads CSARGVGTGDTYEQYF.

This clone was detected ten times or more. The read finishes 3 residues shy of the CDR3 end, and the germline J gene is used to complete it. The gene calls are TRBV29-1 and TRBJ1-1; tentatively, D is TRBD1 (5 bases). V dropped 4 bases and J dropped 1 base, with 16 bases sitting between them. CDR3 length: 15 amino acids. Germline V CDR1 and CDR2: SQVTM, ANQGSEA. The CDR3 bases that were read are TGCAGCGTTGTTGAGCCCGGACACCAGAACACTGAA. Its protein is CSVVEPGHQNTE. The whole CDR3 region reads CSVVEPGHQNTEAFF.

This clone was detected many times. With the read ending 3 residues before the CDR3 end, the germline J gene is used to fill in that end. The chain recombines TRBV19 with TRBJ2-1; tentative D call: TRBD2 (7 bases). The germline V and J ends were trimmed by 5 bases and 0 bases, with 17 bases remaining between them. The CDR3 consists of 17 residues. The germline CDR1 and CDR2 sequences are LNHDA and SQIVND (reference sequence). The CDR3 protein is CASSSGASGSSYNEQFF. The sequenced CDR3 bases are TGTGCCAGTAGTTCAGGGGCTAGCGGAAGCTCCTACAATGAG. Using reference TRBV19 and TRBJ2-1 for the parts outside the CDR3, the full variable domain is DGGITQSPKYLFRKEGQNVTLSCEQNLNHDAMYWYRQDPGQGLRLIYYSQIVNDFQKGDIAEGYSVSREKKESFPLTVTSAQKNPTAFYLCASSSGASGSSYNEQFFGPGTRLTVL.

This clone was counted ten times or more. The CDR3 is cut off 3 residues early in the read; its end comes from the germline J gene. V gene TRBV19 combines with J gene TRBJ2-7; no definite D call. Trimming removed 3 bases at V and 0 bases at J, with 6 bases between. This CDR3 is built from 13 residues. The germline gives CDR1 LNHDA, CDR2 SQIVND (reference sequence). CDR3 in amino acids: CASSMGSSYEQYF. The sequenced CDR3 bases are TGTGCCAGTAGTATGGGCAGCTCCTACGAG.

This clone has ten or more counts. The read halts 3 residues ahead of the CDR3 end, with the missing end drawn from the germline J gene. V usage is TRBV19 and J usage is TRBJ2-7; 8 positions agree with TRBD2. Germline V gene data show CDR1 as LNHDA and CDR2 as SQIVND (reference sequence). J lost 0 bases, V lost 6 bases, and 7 bases had no gene match. This CDR3 has 15 residues. CDR3 protein: CASRSGTRSSYEQYF. CDR3 bases read: TGTGCCAGTAGATCCGGGACTAGAAGCTCCTACGAG. Supplemented by reference TRBV19 and TRBJ2-7, the full variable domain reads DGGITQSPKYLFRKEGQNVTLSCEQNLNHDAMYWYRQDPGQGLRLIYYSQIVNDFQKGDIAEGYSVSREKKESFPLTVTSAQKNPTAFYLCASRSGTRSSYEQYFGPGTRLTVT.

This clone was seen ten or more times. The read halts 3 residues ahead of the CDR3 end, with the missing end drawn from the germline J gene. This chain connects TRBV12-3 or TRBV12-4 to TRBJ1-2; a possible D gene is TRBD1 (6 bases). This CDR3 comprises 13 residues. The DNA read from the CDR3 is TGTGCCAGCAGCGTACAGGGTCCTTTAGGC. Amino acid sequence: CASSVQGPLG. Given in full, the CDR3 is CASSVQGPLGYTF.

There are many counts of this clone. The read ends 3 residues before the CDR3 terminus; that terminus is restored from the germline J gene. The chain has TRBV19 and TRBJ1-6; D may be TRBD1 (6 bases). Per germline, CDR1 LNHDA and CDR2 SQIVND (reference sequence). The length of the CDR3 is 16 residues. The V end lost 5 bases, the J end lost 4 bases, and 15 bases lay between the germline ends. Partial CDR3 DNA: TGTGCCAGTAGTTTGCGCCGGGACACATATAATTCACCC. This translates into CASSLRRDTYNSP. From start to end, the CDR3 is CASSLRRDTYNSPLHF.

This clone showed up many times. The CDR3 end is not reached by the read, which stops 3 residues before it; the germline J gene fills it in. This chain uses TRBV30 with TRBJ2-1, with 9 bases lining up with TRBD1. Looked up from germline, CDR1 is GTSNPN and CDR2 is SVGIG (reference sequence). The CDR3 consists of 14 residues. After removal of 4 bases from V and 9 bases from J, the junction contained 10 bases not matched to a gene. Partial CDR3 DNA: TGTGCCTGGAACAGACAGGGGGTGTATGCTGAG. It encodes CAWNRQGVYAE. In full, the CDR3 is CAWNRQGVYAEQFF.

This clone occurred many times. The CDR3 is cut off 3 residues early in the read; its end comes from the germline J gene. The chain uses TRBV20-1 and TRBJ2-7, with 12 bases that match TRBD1. Germline V gene data show CDR1 as DFQATT and CDR2 as SNEGSKA (reference sequence). The CDR3 is 19 residues long. The V gene end was trimmed by 1 base and the J gene end by 3 bases; junction bases not matched to a gene: 16. CDR3 DNA, as far as it was read: TGCAGTGCTAGAGGGGGGACAGGGGGCGAATGGGGGATAAACTACGAG. Protein sequence: CSARGGTGGEWGINYE. The complete CDR3 reads CSARGGTGGEWGINYEQYF.

The sample holds many counts of this clone. The read terminates 3 residues before the CDR3 end, so the remaining end is supplied by the germline J gene. This chain links TRBV29-1 with TRBJ1-1; D ambiguous. There are 13 residues in the CDR3. The V gene's germline CDR1 is SQVTM and CDR2 ANQGSEA. Between the trimmed V and J ends, which lost 7 bases and 1 base, there was a span of 13 bases. The CDR3 is CSAPAEGNTEAFF. The sequenced CDR3 bases are TGCAGCGCCCCCGCGGAAGGGAACACTGAA.

In this sample, this clone turned up many times. With the read ending 3 residues before the CDR3 end, the germline J gene is used to fill in that end. The rearrangement joins TRBV14 to TRBJ2-7; D is unclear. Germline values: CDR1 SGHDN, CDR2 FVKESK. The CDR3 runs 14 residues. V was shortened by 1 base and J by 5 bases, with 12 bases between the two germline ends. The part of the CDR3 DNA that was read is TGTGCCAGCAGCCAAGTCCATAAAAGCCACGAG. This translates into CASSQVHKSHE. The CDR3 in its entirety is CASSQVHKSHEQYF.

In this sample, this clone turned up many times. The read gets to within 3 residues of the CDR3 end, and the germline J gene fills in the rest. This chain links TRBV7-9 with TRBJ2-7; 10 bases line up with TRBD2. The germline V gene has CDR1 SEHNR and CDR2 FQNEAQ (reference sequence). The CDR3 covers 15 residues. After removal of 5 bases from V and 6 bases from J, the junction contained 10 bases not matched to a gene. The sequenced part of the CDR3 DNA is TGTGCCAGCAGCGCACCGGGACTAGCGATGGGCGAG. This translates into CASSAPGLAMGE. The entire CDR3 sequence reads CASSAPGLAMGEQYF.

This clone was seen at least ten times. Incomplete CDR3 DNA: TGTGCCAGTAGTATAAACCCCCCGGGTTCCTACGAG. Protein sequence: CASSINPPGSYE. The whole CDR3 protein reads CASSINPPGSYEQYF. The chain joins TRBV19 to TRBJ2-7; D not resolved. The read halts 3 residues ahead of the CDR3 end, with the missing end drawn from the germline J gene. There are 15 residues in the CDR3. Germline CDR1 and CDR2: LNHDA and SQIVND (reference sequence). V shed 2 bases and J shed 1 base, with 12 bases lying between them.

This clone was seen repeatedly, ten times or more. Read coverage stops 3 residues before the CDR3 terminus; the germline J gene supplies the remainder. The gene calls are TRBV6-2 or TRBV6-3 and TRBJ1-5; 7 nucleotides align to TRBD1. Trimming took 6 bases from V and 0 from J; bases not matched to a gene: 8. The CDR3 contains 16 residues. Germline assignment: CDR1 MNHEY and CDR2 SVGEGT. Partial CDR3 DNA: TGTGCCAGCAGGCCCGGGACAGCATATAGCAATCAGCCC. Translating it yields CASRPGTAYSNQP. The entire CDR3 protein is CASRPGTAYSNQPQHF.

This clone was recorded at least ten times. Coverage ceases 3 residues before the CDR3 finishes, and the germline J gene fills in the end. The rearrangement uses TRBV4-1 and TRBJ1-1; D remains unclear. Per the germline V gene, CDR1 is MGHRA and CDR2 is YSYEKL. The CDR3 is made up of 14 amino acids. The germline V and J ends were trimmed by 1 base and 1 base, with 7 bases remaining between them. CDR3 bases read: TGCGCCAGCAGCCAAGTAGAGAGGAACACTGAA. Its translation: CASSQVERNTE. The full CDR3 is CASSQVERNTEAFF.

The sample holds many counts of this clone. Read sequence stops 3 residues before the CDR3 end, and the germline J gene provides the missing end. The V gene is TRBV7-2, the J gene TRBJ1-6; 7 bases are shared with TRBD1. The CDR3 is 15 residues long. J was trimmed by 6 bases and V by 5 bases; bases with no gene match: 7. Germline V gene lookup returns CDR1 SGHTA and CDR2 FQGNSA. The sequenced part of the CDR3 DNA is TGTGCCAGCAGCCAGGACAGGTTGTCTAATTCACCC. This codes for CASSQDRLSNSP. The whole CDR3 protein reads CASSQDRLSNSPLHF.

This clone was picked up many times. The read ends 3 residues early relative to the CDR3; the germline J gene fills the gap. This chain links TRBV30 with TRBJ1-6; 8 bases align to TRBD1. Germline CDR1 is GTSNPN and CDR2 is SVGIG (reference sequence). The CDR3 loop spans 15 amino acids. V dropped 2 bases and J dropped 7; count of bases not matched to a gene: 7. The covered CDR3 bases are TGTGCCTGGAGTTTCCGGGACAGGCCAAATTCACCC. Translation: CAWSFRDRPNSP. The entire CDR3 sequence reads CAWSFRDRPNSPLHF.

This clone was detected many times. The read ends 3 residues before the CDR3 terminus; that terminus is restored from the germline J gene. The chain has TRBV7-9 and TRBJ2-7; 12 positions agree with TRBD2. The CDR3 runs 15 residues. V trimming: 6 bases; J trimming: 6 bases; junction bases outside the gene matches: 9. Germline values: CDR1 SEHNR, CDR2 FQNEAQ (reference sequence). Incomplete CDR3 DNA: TGTGCCAGCAGTCTAGCGGGAGGGAGATGGGGCGAG. Translation gives CASSLAGGRWGE. The whole CDR3 region reads CASSLAGGRWGEQYF.

In its sample, this clone was seen many times. The read gets to within 3 residues of the CDR3 end, and the germline J gene fills in the rest. The gene calls are TRBV4-1 and TRBJ2-2; perhaps TRBD2 as D (5 bases). This CDR3 has 16 amino acids. V lost 0 bases and J lost 5, with 13 bases in between. Germline V lookup: CDR1 MGHRA, CDR2 YSYEKL. The covered CDR3 bases are TGCGCCAGCAGCCAAGATCGGGGTTACGAGACCGGGGAG. This encodes CASSQDRGYETGE. The whole CDR3 region reads CASSQDRGYETGELFF.

This clone was seen at least ten times. The read ends 3 residues before the CDR3 terminus; that terminus is restored from the germline J gene. This chain links TRBV7-3 with TRBJ2-3, with D maybe TRBD2 (6 bases). CDR1 SGHTA and CDR2 FQGTGA come from the germline V gene. Deletions cut 3 bases from V and 0 bases from J, with 13 bases between. The CDR3 loop spans 16 amino acids. Partial CDR3 DNA: TGTGCCAGCAGCTTTCCCTCAAGCGGGAGCACAGATACG. This gives the protein CASSFPSSGSTDT. The full CDR3 sequence reads CASSFPSSGSTDTQYF.

This clone was seen only a few times. The read stops 3 residues short of the end of the CDR3; the missing end is completed from the germline J gene. The V gene is TRBV7-1, the J gene TRBJ2-1; 11 bases map to TRBD2. TRBV7-1 is recorded as an ORF, its role being uncertain. After removal of 2 bases from V and 4 bases from J, the junction contained 19 bases not matched to a gene. CDR3 length: 21 amino acids. CDR3 bases read: TGTGCCAGCAGCTCACGTTTGGGACGCCTTACTAGCGGGAGTCTTTACAATGAG. Its protein product is CASSSRLGRLTSGSLYNE. The full CDR3 protein is CASSSRLGRLTSGSLYNEQFF.

This clone was detected many times. The read comes to an end 3 residues before the CDR3 does, leaving the germline J gene to fill in the end. The chain links TRBV20-1 to TRBJ2-1, with 10 bases lining up with TRBD1. The V and J ends lost 4 bases and 2 bases, in that order; junction bases with no gene match: 5. The V gene's germline CDR1 is DFQATT and CDR2 SNEGSKA (reference sequence). There are 15 residues in the CDR3. The sequenced CDR3 bases are TGCAGTGCTATGGTGGGACAGGGGCCCTACAATGAG. Residues: CSAMVGQGPYNE. The full CDR3 protein reads CSAMVGQGPYNEQFF.

Many counts were recorded for this clone. With the read ending 3 residues before the CDR3 end, the germline J gene is used to fill in that end. The chain uses TRBV14 and TRBJ2-2, with 7 bases that match TRBD2. V lost 4 bases, J lost 7 bases, and 3 bases stayed unmatched. This CDR3 contains 13 residues. From germline, CDR1 is SGHDN and CDR2 FVKESK. Partial CDR3 DNA: TGTGCCAGCAGCCTGGCGGGAGTCGGGGAG. This gives the protein CASSLAGVGE. The entire CDR3 protein reads CASSLAGVGELFF.